This TCR beta chain was sequenced for a study of monozygotic twins with inflammatory bowel disease. With the 5' RACE reads reprocessed, TCRdb shows one record per CDR3 protein and no DNA. The sample totals about 300,000 distinct CDR3 sequences. This CDR3 has 15 residues. Per germline, CDR1 GTSNPN and CDR2 SVGIG (reference sequence). Sequencing input: blood. The receptor was derived from a human donor with ulcerative colitis or Crohn's disease, or a healthy co-twin of an affected twin (not recorded which). This sequence joins TRBV30 and TRBJ2-3; TCRdb gives TRBD1 as the D gene, but with no DNA this cannot be confirmed. CDR3 protein: CASDPDRGSTDTQYF.